The entry that follows covers one T cell receptor beta chain sequence. The repertoire was sequenced with immunoSEQ multiplex PCR; TCRdb's copy has only in-frame clones and lacks some. Of 300,000 to 350,000 clones detected, roughly 80% appear once; the ten largest clones hold roughly a tenth. This sample is drawn from a study of shared clonotypes between healthy human individuals. This CDR3 contains 17 residues. CDR1 is SEHNR, CDR2 FQNEAQ, per germline (reference sequence). The V and J ends lost 3 bases and 5 bases, in that order; junction bases with no gene match: 10. The sequenced sample was memory CD4+ T cells sorted from blood. Indicated subset: CD45RA-negative fraction. The chain uses TRBV7-9 and TRBJ2-2, with 9 bases fitting TRBD1. The TCR originated in a man aged 25-45 years in good health. The chain's CDR3 is CASSFPQGAGATGELFF. Here the CDR3 DNA reads TGTGCCAGCAGCTTCCCACAGGGGGCGGGAGCGACCGGGGAGCTGTTTTTT.